A selection of T cell receptor beta chains follows, all from one sample in a study of blood T cells in healthy people across ages. MiXCR was run by TCRdb on the 5' RACE reads, yielding one entry per CDR3 protein. The sample includes about a million distinct CDR3 sequences, roughly 50% of them seen just once. Material for sequencing was blood. The receptors here all came from a woman aged 55-69 years in good health. Both conserved end residues are part of each CDR3. Rows may omit the clone size; those that give it use once, few, many or a size class.

CDR3aa: CASSPPEVYEQYF; j_gene: TRBJ2-7; v_gene: TRBV18; abundance: NA
CDR3aa: CSVATGSGSHEQYF; j_gene: NA; v_gene: TRBV29-1; abundance: NA
CDR3aa: CASSVDRADTDTQYF; j_gene: TRBJ2-3; v_gene: TRBV9; abundance: NA
CDR3aa: CASSLNPLAGASYNEQFF; j_gene: TRBJ2-1; v_gene: TRBV5-1; abundance: few
CDR3aa: CSAGGRARDGYEQYF; j_gene: TRBJ2-7; v_gene: TRBV20-1; abundance: NA
CDR3aa: CASSQFVDTEAFF; j_gene: TRBJ1-1; v_gene: TRBV16; abundance: few
CDR3aa: CASSWTPSGTRGSIQYF; j_gene: NA; v_gene: TRBV11-2; abundance: NA
CDR3aa: CASSPGVTGELFF; j_gene: TRBJ2-2; v_gene: TRBV5-1; abundance: NA
CDR3aa: CSVGFGQGGFQETQYF; j_gene: TRBJ2-5; v_gene: TRBV29-1; abundance: NA
CDR3aa: CASSPGPFKGYEQYF; j_gene: TRBJ2-7; v_gene: TRBV18; abundance: NA
CDR3aa: CSVESKGRYTGELFF; j_gene: TRBJ2-2; v_gene: TRBV29-1; abundance: once
CDR3aa: CSVDEGSNQPQHF; j_gene: TRBJ1-5; v_gene: TRBV29-1; abundance: NA
CDR3aa: CASSEGTVYEQYF; j_gene: TRBJ2-7; v_gene: TRBV2; abundance: NA
CDR3aa: CASSQARRAEAGGYTF; j_gene: TRBJ1-2; v_gene: TRBV3-1; abundance: few
CDR3aa: CASKSSTDTQYF; j_gene: TRBJ2-3; v_gene: TRBV28; abundance: few
CDR3aa: CASGTPTGGIYEQYF; j_gene: TRBJ2-7; v_gene: TRBV28; abundance: once
CDR3aa: CASTHVQYF; j_gene: TRBJ2-7; v_gene: TRBV28; abundance: NA
CDR3aa: CASSSSEGTQYF; j_gene: TRBJ2-3; v_gene: TRBV13; abundance: NA
CDR3aa: CASRSGQPSLHF; j_gene: TRBJ1-6; v_gene: TRBV12-3/TRBV12-4; abundance: NA
CDR3aa: CASSLSDREVYNEQFF; j_gene: TRBJ2-1; v_gene: TRBV27; abundance: NA
CDR3aa: CASSQGGAGYTF; j_gene: TRBJ1-2; v_gene: TRBV4-1; abundance: NA
CDR3aa: CASGGRPGSNEQYF; j_gene: NA; v_gene: TRBV2; abundance: NA
CDR3aa: CACRLTGGTDEQFF; j_gene: TRBJ2-1; v_gene: TRBV6-6; abundance: few
CDR3aa: CASSQRSGNTGELFF; j_gene: TRBJ2-2; v_gene: TRBV4-1; abundance: NA
CDR3aa: CASSTLQGHEQYF; j_gene: TRBJ2-7; v_gene: TRBV12-3/TRBV12-4; abundance: few
CDR3aa: CASSTSGGSGANVLTF; j_gene: TRBJ2-6; v_gene: TRBV2; abundance: few
CDR3aa: CASSPKHSGETQYF; j_gene: NA; v_gene: TRBV11-2; abundance: NA
CDR3aa: CAISGSGTSTDTQYF; j_gene: TRBJ2-3; v_gene: TRBV10-3; abundance: NA
CDR3aa: CSVRTSGSGDTQYF; j_gene: TRBJ2-3; v_gene: TRBV29-1; abundance: NA